This T cell receptor beta chain was documented in a study of T cell responses to AZD1222 COVID-19 vaccine. The protocol was immunoSEQ multiplex PCR, while the TCRdb copy is restricted to in-frame clones and leaves out a portion. Of 96,000 or so clones listed, 90% are singletons. CDR1 and CDR2 (germline): SGHAT, FQDESV (reference sequence). Trimming took 2 bases from V and 6 from J; bases not matched to a gene: 8. This CDR3 is 15 amino acids long. The chain has TRBV11-1 and TRBJ2-3, with 7 positions matching TRBD2. This receptor was identified in an adult in good health. This specimen consisted of peripheral blood, obtained on day 0 of AZD1222 vaccination. CDR3 in amino acids: CASSLYSGRADTQYF. The CDR3 nucleotides read TGTGCCAGCAGCTTATACAGTGGGAGGGCCGATACGCAGTATTTT.